Following are 30 T cell receptor beta chains from one sample sequenced in a study of shared clonotypes between healthy human individuals. The assay was immunoSEQ multiplex PCR, and TCRdb's table has in-frame clones only and misses some. In the table there are over a million clones, 65% to 80% of which are singletons. The sequenced sample was memory CD4+ T cells sorted from blood. Indicated subset: CD45RA-negative fraction. These receptors were taken from a man aged 18-30 years in good health.

CDR3 DNA sequence: TGCAGCGTTGAAGAGACAGAGCAGTTCTTC. Protein sequence: CSVEETEQFF. The J gene is TRBJ2-1, the V gene TRBV29-1; D gene unclear. The CDR3 has 10 residues. V lost 0 bases, J lost 10 bases, and 4 bases lay in between. CDR1 and CDR2 from the germline V gene are SQVTM and ANQGSEA.

Ten or more counts support this clone. This rearrangement joins TRBV6-5 to TRBJ2-1; the D is unclear. CDR1 and CDR2 from the germline V gene are MNHEY and SVGAGI. CDR3 length: 13 residues. V lost 7 bases and J lost 7, with 14 bases in between. The CDR3 protein is CASTSPQRNEQFF. The CDR3 nucleotides read TGTGCCAGCACCTCTCCTCAGCGAAATGAGCAGTTCTTC.

The chain recombines TRBV19 with TRBJ1-5; 10 nucleotides agree with TRBD1. Germline V gives CDR1 LNHDA, CDR2 SQIVND (reference sequence). V shed 4 bases and J 4 bases; nucleotides not matched to a gene: 10. The CDR3 totals 17 residues. The CDR3: CASSTGQGRRRNQPQHF. CDR3 nucleotide sequence: TGTGCCAGTAGTACGGGACAGGGGAGAAGGCGGAATCAGCCCCAGCATTTT.

The V and J genes are TRBV10-3 and TRBJ2-3; D is unresolved. The ends were cut back, 10 bases at V and 6 bases at J, with 11 bases in the middle. Germline V gene lookup returns CDR1 ENHRY and CDR2 SYGVKD. CDR3 length: 11 residues. The CDR3 bases are TGTGCCAGCGTATTTGGGGATACGCAGTATTTT. Amino acids: CASVFGDTQYF.

This rearrangement joins TRBV5-4 to TRBJ2-6; TRBD1 matches at 8 bases. V dropped 4 bases and J dropped 0; count of bases not matched to a gene: 6. This CDR3 region has 17 residues. Germline-derived CDR1 and CDR2 are SGHNT and YYREEE (reference sequence). This chain's CDR3 is CASSLDRVGSGANVLTF. In nucleotides, the CDR3 is TGTGCCAGCAGCCTGGACAGGGTGGGCTCTGGGGCCAACGTCCTGACTTTC.

In its sample, this clone was seen a few times. This chain links TRBV19 with TRBJ1-2; a weak D match, TRBD1 (5 bases). Trimming took 7 bases from V and 8 from J, leaving 14 bases between them. The CDR3 is 12 amino acids. Per the germline V gene, CDR1 is LNHDA and CDR2 is SQIVND (reference sequence). CDR3 coding DNA: TGTGCCAGTACCCAAAGGGGATACGGCTACACCTTC. It specifies CASTQRGYGYTF.

This chain links TRBV14 with TRBJ2-3; 11 bases agree with TRBD1. V lost 4 bases, J lost 5 bases, and 11 bases stayed unmatched. Germline lookup yields CDR1 SGHDN and CDR2 FVKESK. The length of the CDR3 is 17 residues. CDR3 sequence (DNA): TGTGCCAGCAGCCCCCGGACAGGGGGCAAACACGAAGATACGCAGTATTTT. Protein: CASSPRTGGKHEDTQYF.

The CDR3 here is CASSQGRALSSNQPQHF. CDR3 DNA sequence: TGCGCCAGCAGCCAAGGGAGAGCCCTAAGTAGCAATCAGCCCCAGCATTTT. The V gene is TRBV4-1, the J gene TRBJ1-5, with D unclear. Per germline, CDR1 MGHRA and CDR2 YSYEKL. CDR3 length: 17 residues. V lost 1 base to trimming and J lost 0 bases, with 13 bases between them.

The chain is built from TRBV5-6 and TRBJ1-1, with TRBD1 matching over 9 bases. This CDR3 spans 16 amino acids. Germline V CDR1 and CDR2: SGHDT, YYEEEE. The J segment lost 7 bases and the V segment lost 6 bases, leaving 16 bases of the junction unmatched. As DNA, the CDR3 is TGTGCCAGCACCCCGGGAAAAGGACAGGGGATGGTTGAAGCTTTCTTT. As protein: CASTPGKGQGMVEAFF.

The chain is built from TRBV5-6 and TRBJ1-5; D is possibly TRBD1 (5 bases). CDR1 is SGHDT and CDR2 is YYEEEE in the germline V gene. The CDR3 totals 14 residues. V dropped 2 bases and J dropped 11 bases, with 17 bases sitting between them. CDR3 residues: CASSFTGTLEAQHF. The CDR3 DNA sequence: TGTGCCAGCAGCTTCACCGGGACCTTAGAGGCCCAGCATTTT.

A single count supports this clone. The chain links TRBV6-5 to TRBJ1-2; 9 nucleotides align to TRBD1. CDR3 length: 15 residues. J was trimmed by 5 bases and V by 2 bases; bases with no gene match: 6. From germline, CDR1 is MNHEY and CDR2 SVGAGI. This CDR3 is CASSYGTGQSYGYTF. The CDR3 DNA sequence: TGTGCCAGCAGTTACGGGACAGGGCAATCTTATGGCTACACCTTC.

J is TRBJ1-6 and V is TRBV19, with D unresolved. In germline, CDR1 is LNHDA, CDR2 SQIVND (reference sequence). CDR3 size: 13 residues. Trimming left V 11 bases short and J 0 bases short, with 8 bases between. The CDR3 nucleotides read TGTGCCGGGCAAAGCTCCTATAATTCACCCCTCCACTTT. Translation: CAGQSSYNSPLHF.

Points on this clone: In the same sample, other DNA sequences code for this CDR3. The rearrangement uses TRBV5-1 and TRBJ2-7; TRBD2 matches 11 bases. CDR3 length: 15 residues. V shed 4 bases and J 4 bases; nucleotides not matched to a gene: 7. Germline lookup yields CDR1 SGHRS and CDR2 YFSETQ. This chain's CDR3 is CASSAGTSGSYEQYF. The CDR3 nucleotides are TGCGCCAGCAGCGCCGGGACTAGCGGATCTTACGAGCAGTACTTC.

The CDR3 DNA reads TGTGCCAGTAGTAATCGACTAGCGGGAGACTACGAGCAGTACTTC. Translation gives CASSNRLAGDYEQYF. The gene calls are TRBV19 and TRBJ2-7; 12 bases map to TRBD2. V shed 4 bases and J 3 bases; nucleotides not matched to a gene: 4. This CDR3 has 15 amino acids. Germline V gene data show CDR1 as LNHDA and CDR2 as SQIVND (reference sequence).

This clone was observed once. This rearrangement joins TRBV4-2 to TRBJ2-1, with D possibly being TRBD2 (5 bases). Trimming removed 4 bases from V and 6 bases from J, with 10 bases in between. In germline, CDR1 is LGHNA, CDR2 YNFKEQ. The CDR3 runs 13 residues. CDR3 nucleotide sequence: TGTGCCAGCAGCCTCGGGGATGGCAATGAGCAGTTCTTC. It is translated as CASSLGDGNEQFF.

V usage is TRBV6-5 and J usage is TRBJ2-7; 9 bases line up with TRBD1. There are 15 residues in the CDR3. The germline CDR1 and CDR2 sequences are MNHEY and SVGAGI. Germline trimming cut 4 bases from V and 5 bases from J; bases unmatched to any gene: 9. The CDR3 DNA reads as TGTGCCAGCAGTTCCCGGGACAGGGTTTCAGACGAGCAGTACTTC. Translating gives CASSSRDRVSDEQYF.

This clone was counted a single time. The genes are TRBV11-1 and TRBJ2-1; 7 bases match TRBD2. The V segment lost 5 bases and the J segment 2 bases; nucleotides outside the gene matches: 6. This CDR3 is 15 amino acids long. The germline V gene has CDR1 SGHAT and CDR2 FQDESV (reference sequence). CDR3 protein: CASSPGGFPYNEQFF. CDR3 sequence (DNA): TGTGCCAGCAGCCCCGGGGGGTTTCCCTACAATGAGCAGTTCTTC.

The sample holds one count of this clone. The genes are TRBV4-1 and TRBJ2-7; 9 nucleotides align to TRBD1. The CDR3 length is 15 residues. V gave up 2 bases and J gave up 2 bases; unmatched junction bases: 4. Germline CDR1 is MGHRA and CDR2 is YSYEKL. The CDR3: CASSQLDRGTYEQYF. The CDR3 nucleotides are TGCGCCAGCAGCCAACTGGACAGGGGAACCTACGAGCAGTACTTC.

The chain links TRBV11-2 to TRBJ1-3, with D uncertain. The V and J ends lost 0 bases and 2 bases respectively, with 5 bases between them. CDR1 and CDR2 (germline): SGHAT, FQNNGV. The CDR3 extends over 14 amino acids. CDR3 nucleotide sequence: TGTGCCAGCAGCTTAGAAAGAGCTGGAAACACCATATATTTT. Translated: CASSLERAGNTIYF.

This chain joins TRBV18 and TRBJ1-4; D might be TRBD1 (5 bases). Trimming left V 7 bases short and J 4 bases short, with 10 bases between. CDR3 length: 13 amino acids. CDR1 is KGHSH and CDR2 is LQKENI in the germline V gene. The CDR3 reads CASFGGNNEKLFF. Here the CDR3 DNA reads TGTGCCAGCTTTGGGGGAAATAATGAAAAACTGTTTTTT. The variable domain in full, completed from reference TRBV18 and TRBJ1-4, reads NAGVMQNPRHLVRRRGQEARLRCSPMKGHSHVYWYRQLPEEGLKFMVYLQKENIIDESGMPKERFSAEFPKEGPSILRIQQVVRGDSAAYFCASFGGNNEKLFFGSGTQLSVL.

The chain has TRBV5-4 and TRBJ1-3; 7 bases are shared with TRBD1. Per germline, CDR1 SGHNT and CDR2 YYREEE (reference sequence). Trimming cost V 4 bases and J 0 bases; bases outside gene matches: 4. CDR3 length: 15 amino acids. CDR3 in DNA: TGTGCCAGCAGCGTCACAGGGGACTCTGGAAACACCATATATTTT. This sequence encodes CASSVTGDSGNTIYF.

The chain links TRBV5-6 to TRBJ1-1; D unresolved. The CDR3 covers 13 residues. Trimming removed 2 bases at V and 10 bases at J, with 15 bases between. Germline CDR1 is SGHDT and CDR2 is YYEEEE. The CDR3 reads CASSFFRTPGAFF. CDR3 nucleotide sequence: TGTGCCAGCAGCTTCTTCAGGACCCCTGGAGCTTTCTTT.

In its sample, this clone was seen a few times. The rearrangement uses TRBV7-2 and TRBJ2-7; 7 positions match TRBD1. The CDR3 extends over 13 amino acids. The V and J ends lost 1 base and 7 bases, in that order; junction bases with no gene match: 4. CDR1 is SGHTA, CDR2 FQGNSA, per germline. This CDR3 reads CASSLGGTVEQYF. Here the CDR3 DNA reads TGTGCCAGCAGCTTAGGAGGGACAGTTGAGCAGTACTTC.

The rearrangement joins TRBV6-5 to TRBJ1-5; D unclear. Trimming removed 9 bases at V and 2 bases at J, with 14 bases between. The CDR3 sequence is 14 residues long. The germline V gene encodes CDR1 MNHEY and CDR2 SVGAGI. The CDR3 nucleotides read TGTGCCAGTCGGCCCTACAGTGGCAATCAGCCCCAGCATTTT. This translates into CASRPYSGNQPQHF.

V is TRBV2 and J is TRBJ1-2; unclear D gene. Germline V gene lookup returns CDR1 SNHLY and CDR2 FYNNEI. There are 13 residues in the CDR3. The V gene lost 4 bases and the J gene lost 1 base, with 7 bases spanning the gap. The CDR3 reads CASSAQDNYGYTF. The CDR3 DNA reads TGTGCCAGCAGTGCTCAGGATAACTATGGCTACACCTTC.

This clone was recorded only once. The chain recombines TRBV7-2 with TRBJ2-7; D remains ambiguous. The CDR3 has 13 residues. Germline lookup yields CDR1 SGHTA and CDR2 FQGNSA. Trimming took off 0 bases at V and 2 bases at J, with 5 bases between the two ends. CDR3 sequence reads: CASSLALTYEQYF. In DNA form, the CDR3 reads TGTGCCAGCAGCTTAGCCCTGACCTACGAGCAGTACTTC.

This clone was seen a single time. CDR3 in DNA: TGTGCCAGCAGCCTTAGCGGGAGGGCCGGGTACAATGAGCAGTTCTTC. Translating it yields CASSLSGRAGYNEQFF. The V and J genes are TRBV14 and TRBJ2-1, with 11 nucleotides matching TRBD2. There are 16 residues in the CDR3. The J segment lost 4 bases and the V segment lost 4 bases, leaving 6 bases of the junction unmatched. Germline V gene lookup returns CDR1 SGHDN and CDR2 FVKESK.

The chain carries TRBV18 and TRBJ2-7; D unclear. With 0 bases removed from V and 0 bases from J, the gap between germline ends came to 12 bases. The CDR3 loop spans 16 amino acids. The germline V gene has CDR1 KGHSH and CDR2 LQKENI. The chain's CDR3 is CASSPPITVSSYEQYF. CDR3 nucleotides: TGTGCCAGCTCACCACCCATAACAGTTAGCTCCTACGAGCAGTACTTC.

The chain uses TRBV11-2 and TRBJ2-6; possible D gene TRBD1, 7 bases. Germline V gives CDR1 SGHAT, CDR2 FQNNGV. This CDR3 comprises 15 residues. Trimming removed 4 bases at V and 2 bases at J, with 9 bases between. CDR3 in amino acids: CASSSRGAGANVLTF. CDR3 DNA: TGTGCCAGCAGCTCCAGGGGGGCTGGGGCCAACGTCCTGACTTTC.

The chain couples TRBV5-1 to TRBJ2-1; 8 bases match TRBD2. The V and J ends lost 0 bases and 12 bases, in that order; junction bases with no gene match: 8. Germline assignment: CDR1 SGHRS and CDR2 YFSETQ. The CDR3 has 14 residues. CDR3 amino acids: CASSLENSGIRQFF. The CDR3 nucleotides are TGCGCCAGCAGCTTGGAGAATAGCGGGATCCGGCAGTTCTTC.